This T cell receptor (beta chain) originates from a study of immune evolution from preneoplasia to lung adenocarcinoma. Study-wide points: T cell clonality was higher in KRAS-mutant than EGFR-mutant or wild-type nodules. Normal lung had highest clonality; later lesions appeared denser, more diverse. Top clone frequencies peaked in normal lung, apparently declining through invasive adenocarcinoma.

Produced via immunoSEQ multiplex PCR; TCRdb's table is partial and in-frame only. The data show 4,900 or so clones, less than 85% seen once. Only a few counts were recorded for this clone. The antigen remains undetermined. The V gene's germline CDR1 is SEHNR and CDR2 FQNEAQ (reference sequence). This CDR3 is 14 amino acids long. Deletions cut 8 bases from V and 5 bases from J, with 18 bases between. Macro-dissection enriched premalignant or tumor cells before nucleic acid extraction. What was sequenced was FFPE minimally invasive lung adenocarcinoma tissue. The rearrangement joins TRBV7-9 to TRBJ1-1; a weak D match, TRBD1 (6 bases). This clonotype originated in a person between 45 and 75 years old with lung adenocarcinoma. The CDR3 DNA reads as TGTGCCAGCCTTGGGGGGGGCGCGGGGACTGAAGCTTTCTTT. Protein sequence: CASLGGGAGTEAFF.